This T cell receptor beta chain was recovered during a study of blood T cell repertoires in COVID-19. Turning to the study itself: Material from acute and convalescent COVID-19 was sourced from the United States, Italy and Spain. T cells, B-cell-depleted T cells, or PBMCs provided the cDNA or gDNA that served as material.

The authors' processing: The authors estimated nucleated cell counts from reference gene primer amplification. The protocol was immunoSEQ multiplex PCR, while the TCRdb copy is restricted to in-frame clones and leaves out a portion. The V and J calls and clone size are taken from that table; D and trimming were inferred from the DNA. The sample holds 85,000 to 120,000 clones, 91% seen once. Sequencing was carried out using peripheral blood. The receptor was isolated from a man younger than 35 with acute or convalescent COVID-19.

The CDR3, as DNA: TGTGCCAGTAGTATCCGAACGTCCCCGACAGGGGCCGAGCAGTACTTC. Residues: CASSIRTSPTGAEQYF. The gene calls are TRBV19 and TRBJ2-7, with TRBD1 matching over 8 bases. Germline loops: CDR1 LNHDA, CDR2 SQIVND (reference sequence). After removal of 3 bases from V and 6 bases from J, the junction contained 13 bases not matched to a gene. The CDR3 sequence is 16 residues long. The full variable domain, with the rest looked up from reference TRBV19 and TRBJ2-7, is DGGITQSPKYLFRKEGQNVTLSCEQNLNHDAMYWYRQDPGQGLRLIYYSQIVNDFQKGDIAEGYSVSREKKESFPLTVTSAQKNPTAFYLCASSIRTSPTGAEQYFGPGTRLTVT.